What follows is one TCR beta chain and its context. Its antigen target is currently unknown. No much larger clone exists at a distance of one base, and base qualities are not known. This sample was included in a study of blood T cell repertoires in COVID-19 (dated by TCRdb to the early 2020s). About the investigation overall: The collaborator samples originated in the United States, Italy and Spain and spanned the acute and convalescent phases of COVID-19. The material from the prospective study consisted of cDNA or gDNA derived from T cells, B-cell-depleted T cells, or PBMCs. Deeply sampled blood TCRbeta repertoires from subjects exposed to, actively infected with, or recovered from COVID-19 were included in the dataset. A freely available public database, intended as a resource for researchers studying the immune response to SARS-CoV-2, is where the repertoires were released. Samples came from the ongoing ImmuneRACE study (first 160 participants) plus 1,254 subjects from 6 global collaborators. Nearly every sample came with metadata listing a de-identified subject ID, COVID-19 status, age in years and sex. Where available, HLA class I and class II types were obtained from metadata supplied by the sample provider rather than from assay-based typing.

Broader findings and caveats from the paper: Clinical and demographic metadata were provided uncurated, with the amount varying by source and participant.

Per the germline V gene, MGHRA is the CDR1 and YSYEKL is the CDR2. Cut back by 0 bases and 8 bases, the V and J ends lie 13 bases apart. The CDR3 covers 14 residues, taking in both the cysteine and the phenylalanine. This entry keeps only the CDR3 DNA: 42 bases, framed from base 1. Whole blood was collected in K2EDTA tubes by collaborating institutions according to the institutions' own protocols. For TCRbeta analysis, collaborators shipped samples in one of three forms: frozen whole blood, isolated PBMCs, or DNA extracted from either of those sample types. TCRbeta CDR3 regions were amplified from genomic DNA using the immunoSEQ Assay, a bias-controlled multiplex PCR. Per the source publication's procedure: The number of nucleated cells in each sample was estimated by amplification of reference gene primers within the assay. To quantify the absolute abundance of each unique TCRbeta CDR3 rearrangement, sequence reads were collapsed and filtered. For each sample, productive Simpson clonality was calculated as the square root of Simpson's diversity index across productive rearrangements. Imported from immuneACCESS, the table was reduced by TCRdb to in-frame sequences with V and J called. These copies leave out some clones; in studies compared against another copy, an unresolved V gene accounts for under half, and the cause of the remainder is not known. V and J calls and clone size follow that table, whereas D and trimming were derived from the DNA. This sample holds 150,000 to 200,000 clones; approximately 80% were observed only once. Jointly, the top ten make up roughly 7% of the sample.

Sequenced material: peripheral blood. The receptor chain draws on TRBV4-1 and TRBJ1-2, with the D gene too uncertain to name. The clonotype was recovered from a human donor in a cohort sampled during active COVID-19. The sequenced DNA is TGCGCCAGCAGCCAAGATCCCGGGTTTCGGGGCTACACCTTC. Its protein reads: CASSQDPGFRGYTF.